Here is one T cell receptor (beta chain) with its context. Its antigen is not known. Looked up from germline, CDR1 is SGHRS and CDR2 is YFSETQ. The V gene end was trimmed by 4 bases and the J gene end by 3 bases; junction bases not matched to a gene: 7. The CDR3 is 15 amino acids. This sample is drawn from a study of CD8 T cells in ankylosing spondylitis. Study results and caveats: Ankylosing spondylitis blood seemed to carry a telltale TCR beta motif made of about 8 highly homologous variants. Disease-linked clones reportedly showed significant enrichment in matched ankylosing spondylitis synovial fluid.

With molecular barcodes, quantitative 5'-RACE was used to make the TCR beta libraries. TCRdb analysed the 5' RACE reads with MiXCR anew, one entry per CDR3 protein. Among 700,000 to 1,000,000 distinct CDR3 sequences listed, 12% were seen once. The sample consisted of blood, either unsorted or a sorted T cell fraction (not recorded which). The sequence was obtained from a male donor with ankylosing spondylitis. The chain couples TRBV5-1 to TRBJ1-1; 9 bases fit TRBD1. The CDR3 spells CASSKGQGWDTEAFF. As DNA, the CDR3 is TGCGCCAGCAGCAAAGGACAGGGGTGGGACACTGAAGCTTTCTTT. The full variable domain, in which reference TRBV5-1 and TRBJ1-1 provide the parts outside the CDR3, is KAGVTQTPRYLIKTRGQQVTLSCSPISGHRSVSWYQQTPGQGLQFLFEYFSETQRNKGNFPGRFSGRQFSNSRSEMNVSTLELGDSALYLCASSKGQGWDTEAFFGQGTRLTVV.